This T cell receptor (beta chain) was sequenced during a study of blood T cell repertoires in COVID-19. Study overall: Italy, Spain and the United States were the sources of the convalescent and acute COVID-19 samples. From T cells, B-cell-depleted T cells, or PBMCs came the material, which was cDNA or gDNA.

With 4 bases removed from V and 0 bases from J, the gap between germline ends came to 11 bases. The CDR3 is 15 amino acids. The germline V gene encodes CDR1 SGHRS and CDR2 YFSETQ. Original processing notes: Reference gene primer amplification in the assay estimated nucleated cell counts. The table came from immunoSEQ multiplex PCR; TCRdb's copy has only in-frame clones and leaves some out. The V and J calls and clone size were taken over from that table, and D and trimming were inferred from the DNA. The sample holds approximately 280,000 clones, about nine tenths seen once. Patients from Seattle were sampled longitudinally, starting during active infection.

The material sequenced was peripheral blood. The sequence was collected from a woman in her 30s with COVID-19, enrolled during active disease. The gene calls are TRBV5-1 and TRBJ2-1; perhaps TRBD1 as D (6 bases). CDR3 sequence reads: CASSATGSSYNEQFF. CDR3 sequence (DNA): TGCGCCAGCAGCGCAACAGGGAGCTCCTACAATGAGCAGTTCTTC.